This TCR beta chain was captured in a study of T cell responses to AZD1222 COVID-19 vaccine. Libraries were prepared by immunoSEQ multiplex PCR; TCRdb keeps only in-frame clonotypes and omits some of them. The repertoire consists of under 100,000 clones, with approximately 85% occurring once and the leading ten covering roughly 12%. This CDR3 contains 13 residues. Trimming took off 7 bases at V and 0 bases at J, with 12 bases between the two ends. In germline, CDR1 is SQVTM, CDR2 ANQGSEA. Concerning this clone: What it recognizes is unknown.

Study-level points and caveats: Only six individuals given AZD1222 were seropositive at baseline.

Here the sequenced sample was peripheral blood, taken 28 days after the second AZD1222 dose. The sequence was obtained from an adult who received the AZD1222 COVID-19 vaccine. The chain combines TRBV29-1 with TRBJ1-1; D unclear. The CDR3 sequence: CSAAGQMNTEAFF. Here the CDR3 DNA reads TGCAGCGCTGCCGGGCAGATGAACACTGAAGCTTTCTTT. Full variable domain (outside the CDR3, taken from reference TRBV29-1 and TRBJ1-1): SAVISQKPSRDICQRGTSLTIQCQVDSQVTMMFWYRQQPGQSLTLIATANQGSEATYESGFVIDKFPISRPNLTFSTLTVSNMSPEDSSIYLCSAAGQMNTEAFFGQGTRLTVV.